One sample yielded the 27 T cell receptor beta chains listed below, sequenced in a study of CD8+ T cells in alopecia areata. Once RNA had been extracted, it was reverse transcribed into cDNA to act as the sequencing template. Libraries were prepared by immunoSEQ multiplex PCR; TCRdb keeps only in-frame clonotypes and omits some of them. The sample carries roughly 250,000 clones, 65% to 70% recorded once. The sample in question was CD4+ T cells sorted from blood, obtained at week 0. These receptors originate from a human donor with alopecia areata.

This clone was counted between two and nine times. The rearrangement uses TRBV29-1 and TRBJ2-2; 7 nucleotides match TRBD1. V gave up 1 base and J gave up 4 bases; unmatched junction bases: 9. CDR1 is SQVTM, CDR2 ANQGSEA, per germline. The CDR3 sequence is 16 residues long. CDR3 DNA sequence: TGCAGCGTTGAAGTAGGGGGCTCGGCGAGCACCGGGGAGCTGTTTTTT. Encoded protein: CSVEVGGSASTGELFF.

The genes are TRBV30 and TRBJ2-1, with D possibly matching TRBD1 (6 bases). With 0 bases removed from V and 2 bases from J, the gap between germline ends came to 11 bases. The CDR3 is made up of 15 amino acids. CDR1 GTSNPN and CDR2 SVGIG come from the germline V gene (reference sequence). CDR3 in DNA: TGTGCCTGGAGTGTAGGACAGCCAGCCTACAATGAGCAGTTCTTC. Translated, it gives CAWSVGQPAYNEQFF. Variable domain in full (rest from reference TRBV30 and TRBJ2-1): SQTIHQWPATLVQPVGSPLSLECTVEGTSNPNLYWYRQAAGRGLQLLFYSVGIGQISSEVPQNLSASRPQDRQFILSSKKLLLSDSGFYLCAWSVGQPAYNEQFFGPGTRLTVL.

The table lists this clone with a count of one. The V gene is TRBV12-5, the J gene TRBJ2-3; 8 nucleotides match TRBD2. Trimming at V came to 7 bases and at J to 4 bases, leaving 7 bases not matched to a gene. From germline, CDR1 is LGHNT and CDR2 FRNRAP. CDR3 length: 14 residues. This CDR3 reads CASATQRGPDTQYF. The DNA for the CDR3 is TGTGCTAGTGCCACCCAGCGGGGGCCAGATACGCAGTATTTT.

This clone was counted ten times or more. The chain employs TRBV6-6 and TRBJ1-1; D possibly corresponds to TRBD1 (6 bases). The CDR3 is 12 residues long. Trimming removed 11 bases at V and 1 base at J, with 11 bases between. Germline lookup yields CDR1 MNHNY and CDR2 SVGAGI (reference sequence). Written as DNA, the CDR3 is TGTGCCGGGGGACAAGCGAACACTGAAGCTTTCTTT. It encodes CAGGQANTEAFF.

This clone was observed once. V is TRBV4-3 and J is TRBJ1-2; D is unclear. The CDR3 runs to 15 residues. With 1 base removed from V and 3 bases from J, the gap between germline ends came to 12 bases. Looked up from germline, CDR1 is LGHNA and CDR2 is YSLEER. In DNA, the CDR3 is TGCGCCAGCAGCCAAGCTTATGGGGAAGACTATGGCTACACCTTC. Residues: CASSQAYGEDYGYTF.

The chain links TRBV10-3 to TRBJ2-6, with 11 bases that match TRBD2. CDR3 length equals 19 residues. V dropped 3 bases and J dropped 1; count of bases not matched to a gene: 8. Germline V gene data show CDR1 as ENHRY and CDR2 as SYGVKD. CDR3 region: CAISDGLAGGLSGANVLTF. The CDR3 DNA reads TGTGCCATCAGTGACGGGCTAGCGGGGGGACTATCTGGGGCCAACGTCCTGACTTTC.

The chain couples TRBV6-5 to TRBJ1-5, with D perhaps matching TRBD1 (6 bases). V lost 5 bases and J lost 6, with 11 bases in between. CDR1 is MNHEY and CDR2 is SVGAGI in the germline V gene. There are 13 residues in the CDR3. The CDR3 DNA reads TGTGCCAGCAGTACAACAGGGTCTCAGCCCCAGCATTTT. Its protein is CASSTTGSQPQHF.

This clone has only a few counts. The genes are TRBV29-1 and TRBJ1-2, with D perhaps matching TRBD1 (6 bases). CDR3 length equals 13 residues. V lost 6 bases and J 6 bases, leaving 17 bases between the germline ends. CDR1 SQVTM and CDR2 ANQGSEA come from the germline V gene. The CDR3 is CSVISGGDNGYTF. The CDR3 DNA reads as TGCAGCGTGATCTCCGGGGGCGACAATGGCTACACCTTC. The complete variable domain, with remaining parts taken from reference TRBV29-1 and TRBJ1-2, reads SAVISQKPSRDICQRGTSLTIQCQVDSQVTMMFWYRQQPGQSLTLIATANQGSEATYESGFVIDKFPISRPNLTFSTLTVSNMSPEDSSIYLCSVISGGDNGYTFGSGTRLTVV.

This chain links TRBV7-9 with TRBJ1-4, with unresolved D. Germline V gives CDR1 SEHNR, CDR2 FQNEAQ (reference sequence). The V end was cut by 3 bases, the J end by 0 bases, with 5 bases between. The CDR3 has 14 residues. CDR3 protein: CASSLETTNEKLFF. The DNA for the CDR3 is TGTGCCAGCAGCTTGGAGACAACTAATGAAAAACTGTTTTTT. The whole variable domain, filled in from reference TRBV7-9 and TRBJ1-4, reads DTGVSQNPRHKITKRGQNVTFRCDPISEHNRLYWYRQTLGQGPEFLTYFQNEAQLEKSRLLSDRFSAERPKGSFSTLEIQRTEQGDSAMYLCASSLETTNEKLFFGSGTQLSVL.

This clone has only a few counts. DNA of the CDR3: TGCAGCGTTGGAGCCATGGAAGAGACCCAGTACTTC. Amino acids: CSVGAMEETQYF. The V call is TRBV29-1, the J call TRBJ2-5; the D is unclear. V shed 4 bases and J shed 3 bases, with 9 bases lying between them. CDR1 SQVTM and CDR2 ANQGSEA come from the germline V gene. CDR3 length: 12 residues. Full variable domain (rest looked up from reference TRBV29-1 and TRBJ2-5): SAVISQKPSRDICQRGTSLTIQCQVDSQVTMMFWYRQQPGQSLTLIATANQGSEATYESGFVIDKFPISRPNLTFSTLTVSNMSPEDSSIYLCSVGAMEETQYFGPGTRLLVL.

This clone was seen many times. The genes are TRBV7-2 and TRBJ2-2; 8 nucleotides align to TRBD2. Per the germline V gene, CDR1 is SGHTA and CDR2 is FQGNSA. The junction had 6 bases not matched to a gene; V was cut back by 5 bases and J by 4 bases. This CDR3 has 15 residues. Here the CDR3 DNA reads TGTGCCAGCAGCCCCGGGGGGGCGGGCACCGGGGAGCTGTTTTTT. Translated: CASSPGGAGTGELFF.

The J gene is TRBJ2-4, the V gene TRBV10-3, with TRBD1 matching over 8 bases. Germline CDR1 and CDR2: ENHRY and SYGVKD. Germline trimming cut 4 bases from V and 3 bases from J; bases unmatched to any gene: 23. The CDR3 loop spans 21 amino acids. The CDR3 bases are TGTGCCATCAGTGTGTCACGGTTAGGGCAGGGGGCGAGGAAGGGCAAAAACATTCAGTACTTC. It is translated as CAISVSRLGQGARKGKNIQYF.

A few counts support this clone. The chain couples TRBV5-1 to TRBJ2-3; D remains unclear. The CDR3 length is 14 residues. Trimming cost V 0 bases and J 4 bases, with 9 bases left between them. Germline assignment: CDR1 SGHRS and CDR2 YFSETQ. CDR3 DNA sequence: TGCGCCAGCAGCTTGGCAGGCCACTCAGATACGCAGTATTTT. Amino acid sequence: CASSLAGHSDTQYF.

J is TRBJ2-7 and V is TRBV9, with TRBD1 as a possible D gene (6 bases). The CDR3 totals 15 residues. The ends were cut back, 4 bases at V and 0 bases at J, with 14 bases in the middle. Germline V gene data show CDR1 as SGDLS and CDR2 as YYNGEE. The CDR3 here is CASSPNRASSYEQYF. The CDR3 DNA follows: TGTGCCAGCAGCCCCAACAGGGCTAGCTCCTACGAGCAGTACTTC.

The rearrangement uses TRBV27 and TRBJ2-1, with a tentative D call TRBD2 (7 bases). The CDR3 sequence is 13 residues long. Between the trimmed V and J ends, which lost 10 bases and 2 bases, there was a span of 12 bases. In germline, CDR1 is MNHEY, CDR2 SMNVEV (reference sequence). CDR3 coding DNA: TGTGCCACCGCGGGGGCAACCTACAATGAGCAGTTCTTC. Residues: CATAGATYNEQFF.

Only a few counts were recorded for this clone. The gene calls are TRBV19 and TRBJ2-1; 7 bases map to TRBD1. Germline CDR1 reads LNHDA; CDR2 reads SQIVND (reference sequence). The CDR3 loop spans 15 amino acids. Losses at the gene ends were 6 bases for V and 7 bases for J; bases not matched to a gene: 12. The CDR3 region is CASRHRGGIRNEQFF. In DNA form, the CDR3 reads TGTGCCAGTAGGCACAGGGGTGGAATTAGGAATGAGCAGTTCTTC.

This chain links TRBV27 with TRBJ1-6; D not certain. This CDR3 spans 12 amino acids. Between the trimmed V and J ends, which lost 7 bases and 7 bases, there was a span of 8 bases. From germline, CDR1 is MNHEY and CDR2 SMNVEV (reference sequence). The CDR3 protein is CASTYGNSPLHF. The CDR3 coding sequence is TGTGCCAGCACCTACGGGAATTCACCCCTCCACTTT.

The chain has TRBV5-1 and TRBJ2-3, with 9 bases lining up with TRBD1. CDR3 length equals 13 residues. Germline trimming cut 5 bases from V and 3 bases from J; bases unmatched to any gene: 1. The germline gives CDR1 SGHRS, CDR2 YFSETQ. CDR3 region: CASRGQGTDTQYF. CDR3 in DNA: TGCGCCAGCAGAGGACAGGGGACAGATACGCAGTATTTT.

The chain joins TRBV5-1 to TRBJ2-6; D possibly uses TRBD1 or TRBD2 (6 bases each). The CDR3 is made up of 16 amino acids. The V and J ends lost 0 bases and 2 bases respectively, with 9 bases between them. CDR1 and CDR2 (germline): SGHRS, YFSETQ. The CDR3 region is CASSLAGGTGANVLTF. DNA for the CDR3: TGCGCCAGCAGCTTGGCCGGGGGCACTGGGGCCAACGTCCTGACTTTC.

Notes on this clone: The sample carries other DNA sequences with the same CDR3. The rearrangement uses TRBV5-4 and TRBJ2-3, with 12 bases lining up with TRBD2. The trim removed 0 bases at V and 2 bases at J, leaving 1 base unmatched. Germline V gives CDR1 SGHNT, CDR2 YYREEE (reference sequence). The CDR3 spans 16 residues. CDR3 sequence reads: CASSLGLAGVTDTQYF. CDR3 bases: TGTGCCAGCAGCTTGGGACTAGCGGGGGTCACAGATACGCAGTATTTT.

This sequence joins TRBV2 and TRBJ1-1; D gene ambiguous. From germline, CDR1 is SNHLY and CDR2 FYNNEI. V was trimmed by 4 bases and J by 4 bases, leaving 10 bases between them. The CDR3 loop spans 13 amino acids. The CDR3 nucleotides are TGTGCCAGCAGTGGACACCAGAGCACTGAAGCTTTCTTT. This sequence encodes CASSGHQSTEAFF. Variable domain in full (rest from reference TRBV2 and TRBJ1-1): EPEVTQTPSHQVTQMGQEVILRCVPISNHLYFYWYRQILGQKVEFLVSFYNNEISEKSEIFDDQFSVERPDGSNFTLKIRSTKLEDSAMYFCASSGHQSTEAFFGQGTRLTVV.

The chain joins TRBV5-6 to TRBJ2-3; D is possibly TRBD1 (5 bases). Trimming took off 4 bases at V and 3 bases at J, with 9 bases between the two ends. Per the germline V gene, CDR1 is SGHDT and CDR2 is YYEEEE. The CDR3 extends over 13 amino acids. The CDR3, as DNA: TGTGCCAGCAGCGGAGACAGAACAGATACGCAGTATTTT. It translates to CASSGDRTDTQYF.

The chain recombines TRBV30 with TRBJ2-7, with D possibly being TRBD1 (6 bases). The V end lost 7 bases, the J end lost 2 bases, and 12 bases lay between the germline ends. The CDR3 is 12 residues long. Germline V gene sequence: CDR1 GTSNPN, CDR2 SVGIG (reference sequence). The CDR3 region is CASRDKAYEQYF. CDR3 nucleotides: TGTGCCTCCCGGGACAAAGCCTACGAGCAGTACTTC.

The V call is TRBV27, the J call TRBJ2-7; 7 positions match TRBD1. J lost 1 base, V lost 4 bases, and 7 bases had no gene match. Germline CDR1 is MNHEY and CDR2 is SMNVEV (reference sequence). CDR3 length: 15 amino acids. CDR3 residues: CASSYRGGKSYEQYF. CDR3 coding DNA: TGTGCCAGCAGTTACAGGGGCGGAAAATCCTACGAGCAGTACTTC.

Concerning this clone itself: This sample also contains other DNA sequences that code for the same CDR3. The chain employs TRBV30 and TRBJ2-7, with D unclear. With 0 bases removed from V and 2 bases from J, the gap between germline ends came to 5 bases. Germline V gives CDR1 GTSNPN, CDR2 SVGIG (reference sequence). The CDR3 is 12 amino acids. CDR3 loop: CAWSVSPYEQYF. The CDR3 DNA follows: TGTGCCTGGAGTGTATCGCCCTACGAGCAGTACTTC. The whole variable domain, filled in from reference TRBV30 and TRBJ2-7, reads SQTIHQWPATLVQPVGSPLSLECTVEGTSNPNLYWYRQAAGRGLQLLFYSVGIGQISSEVPQNLSASRPQDRQFILSSKKLLLSDSGFYLCAWSVSPYEQYFGPGTRLTVT.

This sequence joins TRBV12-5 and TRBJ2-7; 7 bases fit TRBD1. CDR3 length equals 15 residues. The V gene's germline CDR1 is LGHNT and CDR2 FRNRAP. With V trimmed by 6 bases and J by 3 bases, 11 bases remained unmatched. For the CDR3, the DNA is TGTGCTAGTGGACTGGGGACAGCGGTTGTCTACGAGCAGTACTTC. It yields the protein CASGLGTAVVYEQYF.

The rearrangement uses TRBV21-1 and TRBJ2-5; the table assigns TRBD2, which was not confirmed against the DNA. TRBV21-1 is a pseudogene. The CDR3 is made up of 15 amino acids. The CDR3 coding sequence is TGTGCCAGCCTCGCTAGCGGGGGGGCTGAAGAGACCCAGTACTTC. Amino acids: CASLASGGAEETQYF.